This entry is about one T cell receptor beta chain. Generated by immunoSEQ multiplex PCR, the TCRdb table keeps only in-frame clones and is missing some. This table has around 74,000 clones, about 90% appearing once. These data originate in a study of OX40 agonist ivuxolimab in advanced cancers. The CDR3 sequence is 14 residues long. The V end lost 7 bases, the J end lost 0 bases, and 11 bases lay between the germline ends. Looked up from germline, CDR1 is LGHNA and CDR2 is YSLEER. Sequenced material: CD4+ or CD8+ T cells sorted from blood, taken in a trial of the OX40 agonist ivuxolimab. This TCR came from an adult with an advanced solid tumor such as melanoma, head and neck, liver or kidney cancer. V gene TRBV4-3 combines with J gene TRBJ2-3; the D is unclear. The CDR3 spells CASTMTGSTDTQYF. The CDR3 coding sequence is TGCGCCAGCACTATGACGGGTAGCACAGATACGCAGTATTTT.